These 12 T cell receptor beta chains were sequenced from one sample in a study of cytomegalovirus exposure and HLA in healthy donors (dated by TCRdb to about 2017). The method was the immunoSEQ multiplex PCR assay. For the multiplex PCR, a mixture combining 60 forward primers for TCR Vbeta segments and 13 reverse primers for TCR Jbeta segments was used. TCRdb retrieved this table from immuneACCESS and kept in-frame rearrangements only. Not all clones are present; in checked studies, unresolved V genes account for under half, and no reason is known for the remainder. Here the sample has under 200,000 clones; approximately 71% occur a single time. Over 1.2% of the sample is taken by the ten largest. Sequencing was performed on PBMCs. The receptors were sampled from a girl aged 5 to 17 in good health and CMV-seronegative.

This clone was recorded a few times. The chain links TRBV7-9 to TRBJ2-7; 10 bases agree with TRBD1. The germline V gene encodes CDR1 SEHNR and CDR2 FQNEAQ (reference sequence). With 5 bases clipped from V and 3 bases from J, the junction kept 7 bases outside the gene matches. The CDR3 sequence is 15 residues long. This CDR3 is CASSTDRGPLYEQYF. The CDR3 DNA reads TGTGCCAGCAGCACCGACAGGGGGCCTCTCTACGAGCAGTACTTC.

V gene TRBV27 combines with J gene TRBJ1-6; 9 bases align to TRBD1. Germline V gives CDR1 MNHEY, CDR2 SMNVEV (reference sequence). The CDR3 is made up of 15 amino acids. V gave up 2 bases and J gave up 5 bases; unmatched junction bases: 1. CDR3 DNA: TGTGCCAGCAGTTTAAGGGACAGGGATAATTCACCCCTCCACTTT. This gives the protein CASSLRDRDNSPLHF.

The rearrangement uses TRBV18 and TRBJ1-4, with 7 bases identical to TRBD1. V lost 5 bases to trimming and J lost 2 bases; unmatched junction nucleotides: 5. CDR1 is KGHSH and CDR2 is LQKENI in the germline V gene. This CDR3 is built from 15 residues. Here the CDR3 reads CASSSRQGTNEKLFF. The CDR3 nucleotides are TGTGCCAGCTCATCCCGACAGGGCACTAATGAAAAACTGTTTTTT.

The rearrangement joins TRBV19 to TRBJ2-3; 7 nucleotides match TRBD2. CDR3 length: 16 amino acids. Germline values: CDR1 LNHDA, CDR2 SQIVND (reference sequence). V was clipped by 0 bases and J by 2 bases; unmatched bases: 5. This CDR3 is CASSIDWGGFTDTQYF. CDR3 sequence (DNA): TGTGCCAGTAGTATAGATTGGGGGGGTTTCACAGATACGCAGTATTTT. Full variable domain (missing parts from reference TRBV19 and TRBJ2-3): DGGITQSPKYLFRKEGQNVTLSCEQNLNHDAMYWYRQDPGQGLRLIYYSQIVNDFQKGDIAEGYSVSREKKESFPLTVTSAQKNPTAFYLCASSIDWGGFTDTQYFGPGTRLTVL.

V usage is TRBV5-6 and J usage is TRBJ2-7; D is perhaps TRBD2 (5 bases). Germline lookup yields CDR1 SGHDT and CDR2 YYEEEE. The germline V and J ends were trimmed by 2 bases and 3 bases, with 9 bases remaining between them. The CDR3 loop spans 13 amino acids. The chain's CDR3 is CASSFSGNYEQYF. In DNA, the CDR3 is TGTGCCAGCAGCTTCTCGGGAAACTACGAGCAGTACTTC. The full variable domain, its missing parts supplied by reference TRBV5-6 and TRBJ2-7, is DAGVTQSPTHLIKTRGQQVTLRCSPKSGHDTVSWYQQALGQGPQFIFQYYEEEERQRGNFPDRFSGHQFPNYSSELNVNALLLGDSALYLCASSFSGNYEQYFGPGTRLTVT.

The chain has TRBV7-9 and TRBJ2-5; D is unclear. Per germline, CDR1 SEHNR and CDR2 FQNEAQ (reference sequence). The CDR3 spans 14 residues. V gave up 4 bases and J gave up 5 bases, with 14 bases separating them. The CDR3 DNA reads as TGTGCCAGCAGCTACAGAGACGTCGCGGAGACCCAGTACTTC. Amino acids: CASSYRDVAETQYF.

The chain has TRBV10-3 and TRBJ2-1; maybe TRBD1 (5 bases). Trimming pared 5 bases from V and 6 bases from J, leaving 17 bases between. Looked up from germline, CDR1 is ENHRY and CDR2 is SYGVKD. CDR3 size: 15 residues. The CDR3 coding sequence is TGTGCCATCAGTCTCCAAGGTCGCAGGGCCAATGAGCAGTTCTTC. Translating gives CAISLQGRRANEQFF.

Only a few counts were recorded for this clone. V and J are TRBV27 and TRBJ1-2, with D uncertain. The V and J ends lost 0 bases and 6 bases respectively, with 8 bases between them. CDR3 length equals 13 residues. Germline values: CDR1 MNHEY, CDR2 SMNVEV (reference sequence). Written as DNA, the CDR3 is TGTGCCAGCAGTTTATCCCCTCAGAATGGCTACACCTTC. Amino acids: CASSLSPQNGYTF.

This chain links TRBV5-1 with TRBJ2-1, with D hard to call. The CDR3 runs to 15 residues. Per the germline V gene, CDR1 is SGHRS and CDR2 is YFSETQ. Deletions cut 6 bases from V and 1 base from J, with 14 bases between. The DNA for the CDR3 is TGCGCCAGCACCCCCGGTCCCCGATCCTACAATGAGCAGTTCTTC. Protein product: CASTPGPRSYNEQFF.

About this clone: The junction does not match germline at one end; this may be a read error. In the same sample, other DNA sequences code for this CDR3. The chain links TRBV5-1 to TRBJ1-1; D ambiguous. The V gene's germline CDR1 is SGHRS and CDR2 YFSETQ. This CDR3 spans 14 amino acids. CDR3 region: CASSTDGMNTEAFF. For the CDR3, the DNA is TGCGCCAGCAGCACGGACGGGATGAACACTGAAGCCTTCTTT.

This clone showed up just a few times. This chain links TRBV2 with TRBJ2-1; 10 bases map to TRBD2. The CDR3 has 14 amino acids. Germline CDR1 is SNHLY and CDR2 is FYNNEI. V lost 6 bases, J lost 8 bases, and 7 bases stayed unmatched. The CDR3 loop reads CASRPSGGAYEQFF. DNA of the CDR3: TGTGCCAGCAGACCCAGCGGGGGGGCCTATGAGCAGTTCTTC.

The table lists this clone with a count of one. The rearrangement joins TRBV5-1 to TRBJ1-1; D is perhaps TRBD1 (6 bases). Per the germline V gene, CDR1 is SGHRS and CDR2 is YFSETQ. Trimming removed 0 bases from V and 6 bases from J, with 21 bases in between. The CDR3 runs 17 residues. CDR3 protein: CASSLGFAGEGGPEAFF. CDR3 DNA sequence: TGCGCCAGCAGCTTGGGCTTTGCGGGGGAGGGGGGACCTGAAGCTTTCTTT.